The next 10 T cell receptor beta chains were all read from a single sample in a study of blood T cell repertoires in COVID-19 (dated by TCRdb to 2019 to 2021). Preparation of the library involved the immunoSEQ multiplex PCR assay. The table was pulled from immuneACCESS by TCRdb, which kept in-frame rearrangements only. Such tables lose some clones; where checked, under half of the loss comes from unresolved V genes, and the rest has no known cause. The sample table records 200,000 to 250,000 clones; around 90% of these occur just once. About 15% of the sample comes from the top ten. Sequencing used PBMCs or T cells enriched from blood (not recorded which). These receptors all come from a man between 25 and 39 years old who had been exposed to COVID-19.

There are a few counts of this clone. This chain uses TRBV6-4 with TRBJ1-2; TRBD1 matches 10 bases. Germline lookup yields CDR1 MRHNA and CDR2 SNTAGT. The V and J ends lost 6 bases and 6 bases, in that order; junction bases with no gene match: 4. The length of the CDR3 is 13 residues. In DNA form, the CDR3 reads TGTGCCAGCAGGGGGGACAGGGGTAATGGCTACACCTTC. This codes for CASRGDRGNGYTF.

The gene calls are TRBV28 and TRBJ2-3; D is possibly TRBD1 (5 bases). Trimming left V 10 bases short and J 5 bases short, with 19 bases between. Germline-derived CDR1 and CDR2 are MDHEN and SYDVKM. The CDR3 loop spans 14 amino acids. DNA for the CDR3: TGTGCCATCGATGAAGGGGTTGGCCGAGATACGCAGTATTTT. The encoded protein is CAIDEGVGRDTQYF.

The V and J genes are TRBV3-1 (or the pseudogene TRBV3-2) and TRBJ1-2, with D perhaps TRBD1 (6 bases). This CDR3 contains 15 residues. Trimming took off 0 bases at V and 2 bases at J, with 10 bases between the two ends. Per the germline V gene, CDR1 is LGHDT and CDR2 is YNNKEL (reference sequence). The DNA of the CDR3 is TGTGCCAGCAGCCAAGAGAGCGACAGGAACTATGGCTACACCTTC. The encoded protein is CASSQESDRNYGYTF.

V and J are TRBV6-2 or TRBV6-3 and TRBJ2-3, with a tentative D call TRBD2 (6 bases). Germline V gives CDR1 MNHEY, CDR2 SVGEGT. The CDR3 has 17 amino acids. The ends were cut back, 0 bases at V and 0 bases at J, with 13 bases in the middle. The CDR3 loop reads CASSYSNQGGSTDTQYF. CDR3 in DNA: TGTGCCAGCAGTTACTCGAATCAGGGAGGAAGCACAGATACGCAGTATTTT.

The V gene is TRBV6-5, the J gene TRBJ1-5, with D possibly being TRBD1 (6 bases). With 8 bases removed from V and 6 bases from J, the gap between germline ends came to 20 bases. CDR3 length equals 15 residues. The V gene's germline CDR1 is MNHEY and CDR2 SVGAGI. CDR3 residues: CASAPDWGQSQPQHF. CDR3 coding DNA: TGTGCCAGCGCCCCGGATTGGGGGCAAAGTCAGCCCCAGCATTTT.

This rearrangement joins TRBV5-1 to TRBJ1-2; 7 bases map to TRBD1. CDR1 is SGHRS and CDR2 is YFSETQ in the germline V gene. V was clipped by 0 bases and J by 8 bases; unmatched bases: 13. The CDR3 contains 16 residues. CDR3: CASSLGVRDRLAGYTF. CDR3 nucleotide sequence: TGCGCCAGCAGCTTGGGTGTAAGGGACAGACTGGCCGGCTACACCTTC.

Here the CDR3 reads CASRGTGSLPTNEKLFF. The CDR3 coding sequence is TGTGCCAGCAGGGGGACAGGGAGCTTACCAACTAATGAAAAACTGTTTTTT. The chain is built from TRBV7-9 and TRBJ1-4; 9 positions agree with TRBD1. This CDR3 region has 17 residues. The germline V gene has CDR1 SEHNR and CDR2 FQNEAQ (reference sequence). After removal of 6 bases from V and 0 bases from J, the junction contained 8 bases not matched to a gene.

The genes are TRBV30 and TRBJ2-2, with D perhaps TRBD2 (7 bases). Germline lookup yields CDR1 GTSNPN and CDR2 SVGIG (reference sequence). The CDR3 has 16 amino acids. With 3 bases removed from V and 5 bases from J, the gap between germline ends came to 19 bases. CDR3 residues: CAWRIWSGGLTGELFF. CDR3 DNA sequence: TGTGCCTGGAGGATATGGTCGGGGGGCCTTACCGGGGAGCTGTTTTTT.

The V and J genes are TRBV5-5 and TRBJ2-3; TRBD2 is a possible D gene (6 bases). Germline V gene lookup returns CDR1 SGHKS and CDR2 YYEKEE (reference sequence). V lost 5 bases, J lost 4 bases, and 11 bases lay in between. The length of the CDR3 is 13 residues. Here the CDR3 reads CASSTGDSDTQYF. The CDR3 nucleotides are TGTGCCAGCAGTACGGGGGACTCAGATACGCAGTATTTT.

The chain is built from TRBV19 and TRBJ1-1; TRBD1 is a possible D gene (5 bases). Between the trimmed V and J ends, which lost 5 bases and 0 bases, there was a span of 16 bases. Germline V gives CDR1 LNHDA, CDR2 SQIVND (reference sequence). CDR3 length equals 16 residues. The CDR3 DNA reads TGTGCCAGTAGTGATCTACAGGTCTATCTGAACACTGAAGCTTTCTTT. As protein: CASSDLQVYLNTEAFF.